This TCR beta chain was recovered during a study of T-cell memory formation after mild COVID-19 (dated by TCRdb to the early 2020s). Context from the whole study: TCR sequence clusters from the two donors were largely donor specific. T-cell clones expanding and contracting after mild COVID-19 in two donors were tracked by longitudinal TCRalpha and TCRbeta repertoire sequencing. The cohort comprised two young, previously healthy adult volunteers, one female and one male.

Sequencing was carried out with an Illumina NovaSeq 6000. TCRalpha and TCRbeta cDNA libraries were constructed by 5'RACE with constant-segment primers, with sample barcodes and unique molecular identifiers being introduced. Trizol reagent was used to extract RNA from every sample. The libraries were amplified in two PCR steps, and the second step added a second sample barcode and Illumina TruSeq adapters. Sequencing of libraries was performed on an Illumina NovaSeq with 2 x 150 bp paired-end reads. The published analysis was carried out like this. The reads were demultiplexed and collapsed into UMI-guided consensus sequences using migec v1.2.7. Using mixcr v2.1.11, UMI consensuses were aligned to TRA and TRB V and J templates and then assembled into clonotypes. Clonotypes were classified as expanded or contracted when called significant by both edgeR and NoisET, with noise models trained on biological replicates. For edgeR calls, the cutoffs were a false discovery rate-adjusted p below 0.01 and a log2 fold-change threshold of 1. As an exploratory analysis of dynamics, max-normalized trajectories of the 1000 most abundant clonotypes were examined with PCA combined with hierarchical clustering. Separately sequenced CD4+ and CD8+ repertoires were used to assign the CD4 or CD8 phenotype of responding clones. The public reads were reanalyzed by TCRdb: fastp trimming at Q25, MiXCR alignment, in-frame beta chains only. Each CDR3 protein appears once, grouped with its most common genes and DNA. What appears here as the V and J calls and clone size reflects TCRdb's work, not the paper's. The table for this sample lists fewer than 350,000 distinct CDR3 sequences; over 11% of them were counted only once. The ten largest clones take up around 23% of the sample.

Only a few counts were recorded for this clonotype. Its antigen is currently not known. No base-level quality is on record; no much larger clone is a single base apart. Ficoll-Paque density gradient centrifugation was the method used to isolate PBMCs. CDR1 and CDR2 were assigned from the germline V gene as MNHEY and SVGEGT. From its cysteine to its phenylalanine, the CDR3 spans 12 amino acids. Only the CDR3 DNA is retained, 36 bases long and in frame from the first base. The trim is 0 bases for V and 9 bases for J, with a gap of 7 bases between the germline ends. The paper as a whole reports these results and caveats: Some responding clones were detected in pre-infection memory, which suggested that pre-existing cross-reactive memory T cells had joined the SARS-CoV-2 response. Contracting CD4+ clones were found mainly in CM and EM memory subsets, while CD8+ clones were enriched in EMRA. The second-wave clones that peaked on day 37 were not confirmed to be SARS-CoV-2 specific. From day 15 to 85, contracting clones showed balanced CD4/CD8 phenotypes, whereas a second wave of clones that expanded from day 15 to 37 leaned towards CD4+. The study covered only a couple of mild cases, and larger cohorts including severe cases with pre-infection samples were considered necessary.

The TCR sequence derives from a man aged 18 to 35 who had mild COVID-19 (a few samples of this study predate the infection). The sample titles of this study are shuffled in the database, so cell type and time point are left out; the donor was told from shared clones. The sequencing sample was made of PBMCs or a T cell subset sorted from them (not recorded which). The chain uses TRBV6-2 or TRBV6-3 and TRBJ2-3, with the D gene uncertain. The DNA sequence is as follows: TGTGCCAGCAGTTACTCTTCTGCAACGCAGTATTTT. Translated, this is CASSYSSATQYF.